The sequence of this T cell receptor beta chain was determined in a study of T-cell reconstitution after alpha-beta-depleted transplantation in children. This clonotype was seen repeatedly, ten times or more. Using unique molecular identifiers, the investigators prepared the TCRbeta library. TCRdb recomputed calls from the PCR reads with MiXCR, one row per CDR3 protein. The sample includes about 100,000 distinct CDR3 sequences, approximately 6% seen only once; the top ten take roughly 23%. V lost 0 bases and J 5 bases, leaving 16 bases between the germline ends. Germline loops: CDR1 DFQATT, CDR2 SNEGSKA (reference sequence). CDR3 length: 15 residues.

This chain links TRBV20-1 with TRBJ2-5, with TRBD2 as a possible D gene (6 bases). The sequence was obtained from a male patient under 10 years old who had a stem cell transplant for acute lymphoblastic leukemia, so the T cells may come from the graft donor. The sample was PBMCs, mostly from graft donor cells, taken 360 days after TCRalphabeta/CD19-depleted stem cell transplant. CDR3 DNA: TGCAGTGCTAGAGATCGGGAGCGAGGATTTGAGACCCAGTACTTC. It translates to CSARDRERGFETQYF.